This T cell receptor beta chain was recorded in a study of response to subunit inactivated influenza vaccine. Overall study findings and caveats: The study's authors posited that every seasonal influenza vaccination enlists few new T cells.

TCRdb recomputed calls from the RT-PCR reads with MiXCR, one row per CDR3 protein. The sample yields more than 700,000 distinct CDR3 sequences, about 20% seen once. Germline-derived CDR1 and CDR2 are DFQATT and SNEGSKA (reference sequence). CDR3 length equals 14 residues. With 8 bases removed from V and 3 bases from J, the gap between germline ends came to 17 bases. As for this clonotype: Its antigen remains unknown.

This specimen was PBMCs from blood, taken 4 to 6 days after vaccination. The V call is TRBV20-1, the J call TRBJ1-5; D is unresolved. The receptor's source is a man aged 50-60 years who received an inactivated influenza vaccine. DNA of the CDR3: TGCAGTACGTCGCGGCCCAACCACAATCAGCCCCAGCATTTT. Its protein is CSTSRPNHNQPQHF.